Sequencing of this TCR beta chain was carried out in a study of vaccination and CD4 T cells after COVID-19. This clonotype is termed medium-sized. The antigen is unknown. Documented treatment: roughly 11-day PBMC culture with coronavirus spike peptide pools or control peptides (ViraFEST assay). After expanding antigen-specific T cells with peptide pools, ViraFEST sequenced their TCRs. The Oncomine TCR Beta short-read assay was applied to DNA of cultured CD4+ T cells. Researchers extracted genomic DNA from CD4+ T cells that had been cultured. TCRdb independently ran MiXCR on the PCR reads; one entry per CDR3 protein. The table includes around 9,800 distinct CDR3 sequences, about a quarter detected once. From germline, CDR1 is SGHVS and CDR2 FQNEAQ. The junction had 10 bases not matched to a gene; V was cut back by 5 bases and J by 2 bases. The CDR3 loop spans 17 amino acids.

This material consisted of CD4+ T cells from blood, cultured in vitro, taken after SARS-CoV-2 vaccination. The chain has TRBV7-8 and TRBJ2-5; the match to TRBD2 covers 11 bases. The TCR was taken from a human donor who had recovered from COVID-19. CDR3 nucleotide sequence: TGTGCCAGCAGCCAAGGAAGGACTAGCGGGTTTCAAGAGACCCAGTACTTC. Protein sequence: CASSQGRTSGFQETQYF.